The text below deals with one T cell receptor (beta chain). The source of the sample is a study of PD-L1 blockade in urothelial cancer. Some clones are missing from TCRdb's copy, which holds only in-frame ones; the method was immunoSEQ multiplex PCR. The sample records tens of thousands of clones, about 90% being singletons. This sample's time point: peripheral blood 6 weeks after treatment start. This TCR came from a man in his 70s with urothelial cancer. The material sequenced was PBMCs, taken around atezolizumab (anti-PD-L1) treatment.

CDR3 amino acids: CAIRRGPNTEAFF. CDR3 DNA sequence: TGTGCCATCCGTAGGGGGCCGAACACTGAAGCTTTCTTT. The chain employs TRBV6-5 and TRBJ1-1; 7 bases fit TRBD1. This CDR3 comprises 13 residues. V was pared by 10 bases and J by 1 base, with 6 bases of the junction left unmatched. Germline CDR1 reads MNHEY; CDR2 reads SVGAGI.